This T cell receptor (beta chain) was captured in a study of blood T cell repertoires in COVID-19. About the research overall: Samples representing acute and convalescent COVID-19 were sourced from the United States, Italy and Spain. Nucleic acid was either cDNA or gDNA, and it came from T cells, B-cell-depleted T cells, or PBMCs.

Profiled with immunoSEQ multiplex PCR; TCRdb holds only in-frame clones, not every one. The sample carries approximately 70,000 clones, about four fifths recorded once. CDR1 is GTSNPN, CDR2 SVGIG, per germline (reference sequence). V was cut by 2 bases and J by 4 bases, with 6 bases left in between. This CDR3 spans 11 amino acids. The sequenced sample consisted of peripheral blood. This chain connects TRBV30 to TRBJ2-7; D not certain. This TCR was recovered from a man in his 70s who had recovered from COVID-19. Here the CDR3 DNA reads TGTGCCTGGAGTCCTGCGTACGAGCAGTACTTC. Its protein is CAWSPAYEQYF.